One T cell receptor (beta chain) is described in this entry. V shed 3 bases and J 1 base; nucleotides not matched to a gene: 0. The CDR3 has 14 residues. Germline V gene sequence: CDR1 MRHNA, CDR2 SNTAGT. This entry belongs to a study of blood T cell repertoires in COVID-19. Background on the study: COVID-19 samples from acute and convalescent phases originated in the United States, Italy and Spain. PBMCs, B-cell-depleted T cells, or T cells provided the cDNA or gDNA that made up the material.

Using immunoSEQ multiplex PCR, the repertoire was profiled, and TCRdb retains in-frame clones only, with some absent. The table lists around 300,000 clones, around 87% of them singletons, with 2% to 2.5% in the top ten. The sequence was collected from a woman aged 18-35 years who had recovered from COVID-19. The sample consisted of PBMCs or T cells enriched from blood (not recorded which). V is TRBV6-4 and J is TRBJ2-3, with TRBD2 matching over 8 bases. CDR3 coding DNA: TGTGCCAGCAGTGAAGCGGGGGGCACAGATACGCAGTATTTT. Translating it yields CASSEAGGTDTQYF.